This T cell receptor beta chain emerged from a study of blood T cell repertoires in COVID-19. Study context: Specimens from acute and convalescent COVID-19 originated in the United States, Italy and Spain.

Participant ages covered about 18 to 100 years across 20 to 25 US areas. Recovered Cohort 3 donors showed two negative PCRs, clearance, or symptom resolution. V lost 8 bases and J 0 bases, leaving 20 bases between the germline ends. Germline lookup yields CDR1 MRHNA and CDR2 SNTAGT. The CDR3 has 17 residues. Authors' data handling: How many nucleated cells were present was estimated from reference gene primer amplification. Sequencing used immunoSEQ multiplex PCR; TCRdb keeps in-frame clones, though not all of them. V, J and clone size derive from that table, while D and trimming were established from the DNA sequence. The sample carries over 250,000 clones, roughly 88% recorded once.

J is TRBJ1-5 and V is TRBV6-4; D might be TRBD1 (6 bases). The sequence derives from a woman aged 25 to 45 who had recovered from COVID-19. Sequenced material: PBMCs or T cells enriched from blood (not recorded which). CDR3 sequence: CASCRVQGLYSNQPQHF. In DNA, the CDR3 is TGTGCCAGCTGCCGTGTACAGGGCCTTTATAGCAATCAGCCCCAGCATTTT.